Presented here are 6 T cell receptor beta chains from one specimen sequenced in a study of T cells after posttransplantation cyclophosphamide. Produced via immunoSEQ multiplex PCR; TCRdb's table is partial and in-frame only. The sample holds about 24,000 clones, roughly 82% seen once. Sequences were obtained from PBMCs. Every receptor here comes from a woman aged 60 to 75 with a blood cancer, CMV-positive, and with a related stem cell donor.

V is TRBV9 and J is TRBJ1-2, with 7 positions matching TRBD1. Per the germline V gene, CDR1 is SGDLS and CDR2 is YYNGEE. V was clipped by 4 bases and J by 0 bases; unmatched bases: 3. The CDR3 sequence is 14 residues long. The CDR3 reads CASSRTGSNYGYTF. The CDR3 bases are TGTGCCAGCAGCAGGACAGGTTCTAACTATGGCTACACCTTC.

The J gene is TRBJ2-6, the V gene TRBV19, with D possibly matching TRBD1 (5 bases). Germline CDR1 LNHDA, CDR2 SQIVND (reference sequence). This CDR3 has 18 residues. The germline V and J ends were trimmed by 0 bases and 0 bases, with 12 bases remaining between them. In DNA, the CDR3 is TGTGCCAGTAGTATAGACCCTGGACACTCCTCTGGGGCCAACGTCCTGACTTTC. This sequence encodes CASSIDPGHSSGANVLTF.

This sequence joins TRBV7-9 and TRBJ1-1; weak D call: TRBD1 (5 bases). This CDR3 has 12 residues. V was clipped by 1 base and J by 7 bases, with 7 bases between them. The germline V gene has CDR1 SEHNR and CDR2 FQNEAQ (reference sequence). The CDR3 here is CASSLGTSEAFF. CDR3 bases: TGTGCCAGCAGCTTAGGGACAAGTGAAGCTTTCTTT.

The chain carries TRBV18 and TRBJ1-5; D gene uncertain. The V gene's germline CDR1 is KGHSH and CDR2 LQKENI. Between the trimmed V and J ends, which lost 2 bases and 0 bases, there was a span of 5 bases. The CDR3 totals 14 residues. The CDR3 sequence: CASSPGGSNQPQHF. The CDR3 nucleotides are TGTGCCAGCTCACCAGGAGGTAGCAATCAGCCCCAGCATTTT.

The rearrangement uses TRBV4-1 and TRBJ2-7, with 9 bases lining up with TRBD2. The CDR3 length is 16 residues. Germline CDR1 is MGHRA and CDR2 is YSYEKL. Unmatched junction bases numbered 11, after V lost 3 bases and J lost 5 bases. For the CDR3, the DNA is TGCGCCAGCAGCCAGATTTTAGCGGGAGTTTACCACGAGCAGTACTTC. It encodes CASSQILAGVYHEQYF.

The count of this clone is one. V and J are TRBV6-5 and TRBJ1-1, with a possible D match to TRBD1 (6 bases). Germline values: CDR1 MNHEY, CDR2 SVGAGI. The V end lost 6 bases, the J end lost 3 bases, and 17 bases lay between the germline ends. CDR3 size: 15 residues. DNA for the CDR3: TGTGCCAGCAGAGGGGGGGGCCCTGGGTACACTGAAGCTTTCTTT. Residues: CASRGGGPGYTEAFF.